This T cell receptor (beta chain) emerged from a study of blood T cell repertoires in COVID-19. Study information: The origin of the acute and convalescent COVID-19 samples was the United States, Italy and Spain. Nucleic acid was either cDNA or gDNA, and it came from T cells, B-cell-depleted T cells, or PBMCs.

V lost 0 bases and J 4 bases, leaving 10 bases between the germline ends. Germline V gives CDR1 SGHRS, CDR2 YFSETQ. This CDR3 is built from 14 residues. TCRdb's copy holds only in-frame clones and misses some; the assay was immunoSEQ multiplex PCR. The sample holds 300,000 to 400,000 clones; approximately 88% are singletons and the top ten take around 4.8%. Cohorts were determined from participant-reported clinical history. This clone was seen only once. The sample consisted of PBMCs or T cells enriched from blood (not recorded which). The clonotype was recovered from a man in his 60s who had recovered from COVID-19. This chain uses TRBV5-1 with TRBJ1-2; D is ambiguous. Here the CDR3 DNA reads TGCGCCAGCAGCTTGGAGTATGTTAGCTATGGCTACACCTTC. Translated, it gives CASSLEYVSYGYTF.